Shown below are 30 T cell receptor beta chains from a single sample sequenced in a study of T cell responses to AZD1222 COVID-19 vaccine. The assay was immunoSEQ multiplex PCR, and TCRdb's table has in-frame clones only and misses some. The sample lists about 130,000 clones, 88% occurring once. The sample here was peripheral blood, taken 28 days after the second AZD1222 dose. These receptors originate from an adult who received the AZD1222 COVID-19 vaccine.

The chain recombines TRBV3-1 (or the pseudogene TRBV3-2) with TRBJ1-6, with D perhaps TRBD1 (5 bases). The ends were cut back, 1 base at V and 10 bases at J, with 17 bases in the middle. The CDR3 sequence is 16 residues long. Germline V gives CDR1 LGHDT, CDR2 YNNKEL (reference sequence). The CDR3 loop is CASSQGELTEASPLHF. CDR3 nucleotide sequence: TGTGCCAGCAGCCAAGGGGAACTGACAGAGGCCTCACCCCTCCACTTT.

The rearrangement uses TRBV7-9 and TRBJ1-2; 9 bases are a match to TRBD1. V dropped 3 bases and J dropped 1; count of bases not matched to a gene: 0. The germline CDR1 and CDR2 sequences are SEHNR and FQNEAQ (reference sequence). The CDR3 spans 14 residues. The CDR3 coding sequence is TGTGCCAGCAGCTTGGGACAGGGTAACTATGGCTACACCTTC. Amino acid sequence: CASSLGQGNYGYTF. Full variable domain (outside the CDR3, taken from reference TRBV7-9 and TRBJ1-2): DTGVSQNPRHKITKRGQNVTFRCDPISEHNRLYWYRQTLGQGPEFLTYFQNEAQLEKSRLLSDRFSAERPKGSFSTLEIQRTEQGDSAMYLCASSLGQGNYGYTFGSGTRLTVV.

The DNA of the CDR3 is TGTGCCAGCAGCGCCTGGACAGGGATGAACACTGAAGCTTTCTTT. It yields the protein CASSAWTGMNTEAFF. The rearrangement uses TRBV7-9 and TRBJ1-1; TRBD1 aligns across 8 bases. Germline V CDR1 and CDR2: SEHNR, FQNEAQ (reference sequence). The CDR3 has 15 residues. V dropped 5 bases and J dropped 0; count of bases not matched to a gene: 5.

The CDR3 DNA is TGTGCCAGCAGTGCCCCAGGGATCCGGGACACTGAAGCTTTCTTT. This translates into CASSAPGIRDTEAFF. The chain recombines TRBV27 with TRBJ1-1; possible D gene TRBD1, 5 bases. V was trimmed by 5 bases and J by 3 bases, leaving 16 bases between them. The CDR3 spans 15 residues. Germline V lookup: CDR1 MNHEY, CDR2 SMNVEV (reference sequence).

J is TRBJ1-1 and V is TRBV5-4; D not certain. Trimming cost V 4 bases and J 1 base, with 11 bases left between them. This CDR3 contains 14 residues. CDR1 and CDR2 (germline): SGHNT, YYREEE (reference sequence). The CDR3 DNA reads as TGTGCCAGCAGCCCGGGAGGCAGGAACACTGAAGCTTTCTTT. It yields the protein CASSPGGRNTEAFF.

The chain employs TRBV5-5 and TRBJ2-7, with D perhaps given as TRBD1 or TRBD2 (5 bases each). CDR1 is SGHKS and CDR2 is YYEKEE in the germline V gene (reference sequence). This CDR3 spans 16 amino acids. V was shortened by 0 bases and J by 0 bases, with 13 bases between the two germline ends. In DNA form, the CDR3 reads TGTGCCAGCAGCTTGGTCCGAGGGGCAAGCTCCTACGAGCAGTACTTC. This gives the protein CASSLVRGASSYEQYF.

The gene calls are TRBV6-7 and TRBJ2-7; tentatively, D is TRBD1 (6 bases). TRBV6-7 is sorted into the ORF group, with uncertain function. The CDR3 totals 15 residues. V was clipped by 5 bases and J by 0 bases, with 14 bases between them. CDR3 DNA sequence: TGTGCCAGCAGTGGGACACCTCAGAGCTCCTACGAGCAGTACTTC. It encodes CASSGTPQSSYEQYF.

This clone was recorded only once. This chain links TRBV25-1 with TRBJ1-6; D is unresolved. The CDR3 has 13 residues. The germline V gene has CDR1 MGHDK and CDR2 SYGVNS. Trimming took off 4 bases at V and 2 bases at J, with 3 bases between the two ends. DNA of the CDR3: TGTGCCAGCAGTGGGACCTATAATTCACCCCTCCACTTT. Its protein is CASSGTYNSPLHF.

CDR3 amino acids: CASSLVGSGDEQYF. The CDR3 DNA reads as TGCGCCAGCAGCTTGGTGGGCTCAGGGGACGAGCAGTACTTC. This chain uses TRBV5-1 with TRBJ2-7, with D possibly TRBD1 on 6 matching bases. Germline V gene data show CDR1 as SGHRS and CDR2 as YFSETQ. Deletions cut 0 bases from V and 5 bases from J, with 12 bases between. The CDR3 length is 14 residues.

The chain is built from TRBV30 and TRBJ1-2; 8 nucleotides agree with TRBD1. CDR3 length: 15 amino acids. The V segment lost 2 bases and the J segment 8 bases; nucleotides outside the gene matches: 13. Germline V gives CDR1 GTSNPN, CDR2 SVGIG (reference sequence). The CDR3 loop is CAWSPGTGTGGGYTF. The CDR3 DNA is TGTGCCTGGAGTCCCGGGACAGGTACCGGGGGAGGCTACACCTTC. The variable domain in full, with the rest retrieved from reference TRBV30 and TRBJ1-2, is SQTIHQWPATLVQPVGSPLSLECTVEGTSNPNLYWYRQAAGRGLQLLFYSVGIGQISSEVPQNLSASRPQDRQFILSSKKLLLSDSGFYLCAWSPGTGTGGGYTFGSGTRLTVV.

This sequence joins TRBV2 and TRBJ1-1; D not certain. This CDR3 comprises 14 residues. V was pared by 0 bases and J by 4 bases, with 9 bases between. From germline, CDR1 is SNHLY and CDR2 FYNNEI. For the CDR3, the DNA is TGTGCCAGCAGTGAAGCCGTGGCGGGCACTGAAGCTTTCTTT. The encoded protein is CASSEAVAGTEAFF.

V usage is TRBV2 and J usage is TRBJ2-5; a possible D gene is TRBD1 (5 bases). The germline V and J ends were trimmed by 5 bases and 5 bases, with 12 bases remaining between them. Germline values: CDR1 SNHLY, CDR2 FYNNEI. The CDR3 has 13 amino acids. The CDR3 DNA is TGTGCCAGCAGTAGGGGCCCGGACGAGACCCAGTACTTC. Protein: CASSRGPDETQYF.

The chain is built from TRBV5-6 and TRBJ1-2; D remains unclear. V lost 3 bases, J lost 1 base, and 10 bases lay in between. CDR1 and CDR2 (germline): SGHDT, YYEEEE. The CDR3 is made up of 14 amino acids. The CDR3 region is CASSSATGNYGYTF. The CDR3 region has the DNA TGTGCCAGCAGCTCGGCGACGGGTAACTATGGCTACACCTTC. Supplemented by reference TRBV5-6 and TRBJ1-2, the full variable domain reads DAGVTQSPTHLIKTRGQQVTLRCSPKSGHDTVSWYQQALGQGPQFIFQYYEEEERQRGNFPDRFSGHQFPNYSSELNVNALLLGDSALYLCASSSATGNYGYTFGSGTRLTVV.

The chain employs TRBV7-2 and TRBJ2-1, with 9 bases matching TRBD2. This CDR3 contains 15 residues. Losses at the gene ends were 3 bases for V and 6 bases for J; bases not matched to a gene: 6. The V gene's germline CDR1 is SGHTA and CDR2 FQGNSA. CDR3 nucleotide sequence: TGTGCCAGCAGCTTTGCGGGGGGGGGTGCCAATGAGCAGTTCTTC. Translating it yields CASSFAGGGANEQFF.

This clone has just one count. This chain joins TRBV27 and TRBJ2-3; the match to TRBD1 covers 10 bases. The V segment lost 5 bases and the J segment 6 bases; nucleotides outside the gene matches: 5. The CDR3 has 14 residues. The germline CDR1 and CDR2 sequences are MNHEY and SMNVEV (reference sequence). The CDR3 reads CASSTGQGFDTQYF. CDR3 DNA: TGTGCCAGCAGTACGGGACAGGGGTTCGATACGCAGTATTTT.

V usage is TRBV23-1 and J usage is TRBJ2-7; 7 bases are shared with TRBD2. TRBV23-1 is an ORF, and what it does is uncertain. This CDR3 spans 12 amino acids. J was trimmed by 10 bases and V by 2 bases; bases with no gene match: 5. As DNA, the CDR3 is TGCGCCAGCAGTCAAAACGGGGAGGGTCAGTACTTC. Residues: CASSQNGEGQYF.

The chain has TRBV15 and TRBJ1-4; D ambiguous. The CDR3 loop spans 15 amino acids. The germline gives CDR1 LNHNV, CDR2 YYDKDF (reference sequence). Trimming pared 5 bases from V and 0 bases from J, leaving 10 bases between. CDR3 nucleotide sequence: TGTGCCACCAGCCCCGCCCGGGCAACTAATGAAAAACTGTTTTTT. Its protein is CATSPARATNEKLFF.

This sequence joins TRBV7-2 and TRBJ1-6; TRBD1 is a possible D gene (5 bases). The germline gives CDR1 SGHTA, CDR2 FQGNSA. The CDR3 sequence is 16 residues long. Trimming cost V 3 bases and J 3 bases, with 12 bases left between them. CDR3 sequence reads: CASSLRGLHYNSPLHF. CDR3 in DNA: TGTGCCAGCAGCTTGAGGGGCCTCCACTATAATTCACCCCTCCACTTT.

The rearrangement uses TRBV19 and TRBJ2-5, with 8 bases lining up with TRBD2. V dropped 0 bases and J dropped 5; count of bases not matched to a gene: 8. CDR3 length equals 16 residues. Germline V gene data show CDR1 as LNHDA and CDR2 as SQIVND (reference sequence). Here the CDR3 reads CASSIDPRGGLETQYF. Written as DNA, the CDR3 is TGTGCCAGTAGTATAGATCCCCGGGGGGGCCTGGAGACCCAGTACTTC.

This chain connects TRBV9 to TRBJ2-1; the match to TRBD2 covers 9 bases. This CDR3 contains 18 residues. V lost 4 bases and J lost 9; bases outside the gene matches: 20. Germline V gives CDR1 SGDLS, CDR2 YYNGEE. For the CDR3, the DNA is TGTGCCAGCAGCCCAGGAGGTTCGGCTAGCGGGGTCATCGGTGAGCAGTTCTTC. It yields the protein CASSPGGSASGVIGEQFF.

CDR3 in DNA: TGTGCCAGCAGTCAGGCCTCGGGGGAGAAAGAGACCCAGTACTTC. It is translated as CASSQASGEKETQYF. The chain uses TRBV7-2 and TRBJ2-5; a weak D match, TRBD2 (6 bases). The CDR3 extends over 15 amino acids. V was cut by 6 bases and J by 3 bases, with 17 bases left in between. Germline CDR1 and CDR2: SGHTA and FQGNSA.

The chain recombines TRBV29-1 with TRBJ2-5, with D tentatively TRBD1 (6 bases). CDR1 is SQVTM, CDR2 ANQGSEA, per germline. CDR3 size: 14 residues. The V end lost 7 bases, the J end lost 1 base, and 16 bases lay between the germline ends. CDR3 sequence (DNA): TGCAGCGCTGATCGTGGGGGCGCCCAAGAGACCCAGTACTTC. This sequence encodes CSADRGGAQETQYF.

V is TRBV19 and J is TRBJ1-4; D may be TRBD1 (5 bases). CDR1 is LNHDA and CDR2 is SQIVND in the germline V gene (reference sequence). The CDR3 totals 14 residues. V was trimmed by 7 bases and J by 8 bases, leaving 17 bases between them. CDR3 in DNA: TGTGCCAGTACGCGATTGCAGGGCGAGGAAAAACTGTTTTTT. This gives the protein CASTRLQGEEKLFF.

This clone was observed once. J is TRBJ1-4 and V is TRBV19; 8 bases map to TRBD1. There are 16 residues in the CDR3. J gave up 2 bases and V 5 bases, and 7 bases lay outside the gene matches. The V gene's germline CDR1 is LNHDA and CDR2 SQIVND (reference sequence). CDR3 in amino acids: CASSDRGLATNEKLFF. The DNA of the CDR3 is TGTGCCAGTAGTGACAGGGGCTTGGCGACTAATGAAAAACTGTTTTTT.

J is TRBJ2-3 and V is TRBV14; unclear D gene. The CDR3 is 15 residues long. Germline V gene sequence: CDR1 SGHDN, CDR2 FVKESK. V was shortened by 2 bases and J by 1 base, with 10 bases between the two germline ends. The CDR3 DNA follows: TGTGCCAGCAGCCAATTTGGGCTTGGCACAGATACGCAGTATTTT. Protein: CASSQFGLGTDTQYF.

The chain couples TRBV10-1 to TRBJ2-1; TRBD1 agrees at 7 bases. The CDR3 has 13 residues. V lost 6 bases to trimming and J lost 12 bases; unmatched junction nucleotides: 11. Per the germline V gene, CDR1 is WNHNN and CDR2 is SYGVQD (reference sequence). DNA for the CDR3: TGCGCCAGCAGCCCGGGACCCCCAGGGGGGCAGTTCTTC. Amino acid sequence: CASSPGPPGGQFF.

This chain connects TRBV3-1 (or the pseudogene TRBV3-2) to TRBJ2-3; 8 nucleotides align to TRBD2. V trimming: 4 bases; J trimming: 4 bases; junction bases outside the gene matches: 7. Germline lookup yields CDR1 LGHDT and CDR2 YNNKEL (reference sequence). The length of the CDR3 is 15 residues. CDR3: CASSRSGNQADTQYF. In nucleotides, the CDR3 is TGTGCCAGCAGCCGTAGCGGGAACCAAGCAGATACGCAGTATTTT.

The rearrangement links TRBV5-5 to TRBJ1-5; D call uncertain. The germline V gene has CDR1 SGHKS and CDR2 YYEKEE (reference sequence). Deletions cut 0 bases from V and 1 base from J, with 11 bases between. There are 16 residues in the CDR3. CDR3 protein: CASSLAAQLSNQPQHF. DNA of the CDR3: TGTGCCAGCAGCTTGGCCGCTCAGTTAAGCAATCAGCCCCAGCATTTT.

The V and J genes are TRBV7-9 and TRBJ1-3; 9 bases agree with TRBD1. There are 15 residues in the CDR3. Germline V gene sequence: CDR1 SEHNR, CDR2 FQNEAQ (reference sequence). J was trimmed by 3 bases and V by 5 bases; bases with no gene match: 5. The CDR3 loop reads CASSPTGGGGNTIYF. The CDR3 nucleotides read TGTGCCAGCAGCCCGACAGGGGGTGGTGGAAACACCATATATTTT.

The genes are TRBV5-1 and TRBJ2-5; 10 positions match TRBD2. Looked up from germline, CDR1 is SGHRS and CDR2 is YFSETQ. This CDR3 is built from 15 residues. V lost 2 bases and J lost 5; bases outside the gene matches: 6. This CDR3 is CASSFPSGSRETQYF. The CDR3, as DNA: TGCGCCAGCAGCTTCCCTAGCGGGAGCCGGGAGACCCAGTACTTC.